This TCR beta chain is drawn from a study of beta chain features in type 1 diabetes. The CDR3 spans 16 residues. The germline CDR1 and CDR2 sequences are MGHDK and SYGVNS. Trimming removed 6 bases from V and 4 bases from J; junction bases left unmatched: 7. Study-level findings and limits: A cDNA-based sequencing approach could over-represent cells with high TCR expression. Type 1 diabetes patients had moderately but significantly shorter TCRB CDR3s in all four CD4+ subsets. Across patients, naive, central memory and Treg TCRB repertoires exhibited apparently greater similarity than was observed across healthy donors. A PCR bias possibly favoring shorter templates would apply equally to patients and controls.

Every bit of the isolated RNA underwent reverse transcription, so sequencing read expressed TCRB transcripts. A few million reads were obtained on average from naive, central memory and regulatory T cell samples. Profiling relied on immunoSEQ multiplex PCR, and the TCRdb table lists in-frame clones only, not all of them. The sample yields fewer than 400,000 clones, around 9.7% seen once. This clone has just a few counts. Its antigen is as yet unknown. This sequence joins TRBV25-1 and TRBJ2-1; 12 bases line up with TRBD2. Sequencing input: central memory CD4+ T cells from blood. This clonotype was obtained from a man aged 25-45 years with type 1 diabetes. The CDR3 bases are TGTGCCAGCAGCCGGGCCGGGACTAGCGGGTACAATGAGCAGTTCTTC. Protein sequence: CASSRAGTSGYNEQFF.